This T cell receptor beta chain was observed in a study of monozygotic twins with inflammatory bowel disease. Study results and caveats: Differing immunosuppressive treatments may have added variability to patient repertoires. Whereas healthy co-twins had higher TCRbeta diversity (inverse Simpson), IBD patients had lower diversity.

The V gene's germline CDR1 is DFQATT and CDR2 SNEGSKA (reference sequence). The CDR3 is made up of 15 amino acids. Each UMI harboured a 6-nucleotide sample barcode and was appended via template switching. The cDNA of both the TCRalpha and TCRbeta chains was subjected to two nested PCRs of approximately 16 and 10 cycles. With the 5' RACE reads reprocessed, TCRdb shows one record per CDR3 protein and no DNA. Its clone listing holds 420,000 or so distinct CDR3 sequences. About this clonotype itself: The antigen is not known.

The chain is built from TRBV20-1 and TRBJ2-7. The receptor was derived from a human donor with ulcerative colitis or Crohn's disease, or a healthy co-twin of an affected twin (not recorded which). Source material: blood. The CDR3 loop is CSAKILAGASYEQYF.